This T cell receptor (beta chain) emerged from a study of T cell responses to AZD1222 COVID-19 vaccine. Study findings and constraints: Baseline serostatus was positive in only six AZD1222 recipients. The sample set comprised mostly white British donors with more females, and clonal diversity was possibly underestimated. Elevations in Spike-specific TCR breadth and depth followed administration of two AZD1222 doses. Targeting of unmutated variant regions was reportedly seen in nearly half of spike-specific TCRs.

V shed 6 bases and J shed 5 bases, with 13 bases lying between them. The CDR3 extends over 12 amino acids. In germline, CDR1 is SQVTM, CDR2 ANQGSEA. Of note for this clone: The antigen is unknown.

Profiling relied on immunoSEQ multiplex PCR, and the TCRdb table lists in-frame clones only, not all of them. The sample holds fewer than 100,000 clones; around 90% are singletons and the top ten take almost 8.5%. The sequence came from an adult in good health. The sequencing used peripheral blood, collected on day 0 of AZD1222 vaccination. This chain connects TRBV29-1 to TRBJ2-5; the D gene could be TRBD1 or TRBD2 (6 bases each). The CDR3 nucleotides are TGCAGCGTCGAGGGGGGCCGGGAGACCCAGTACTTC. Amino acids: CSVEGGRETQYF.